In its sample, the clone carrying this TCR beta chain was seen a few times. What it recognizes is unknown. These data belong to a study of identical twins. Trimming removed 2 bases from V and 5 bases from J, with 10 bases in between. Germline V gene data show CDR1 as SGDLS and CDR2 as YYNGEE. This CDR3 is 13 amino acids long. TCRdb re-derived calls from the 5' RACE reads in MiXCR, one entry per CDR3 protein. The repertoire holds 200,000 to 250,000 distinct CDR3 sequences, with around 7.6% as singletons. The study, taken as a whole, reports: Insertions ran lower in abundant cord blood beta clonotypes, though not in memory repertoires.

These data also featured in a second study, about yellow fever vaccine responses in identical twins.

This clonotype was sampled from a woman aged 18-29 years in good health. V is TRBV9 and J is TRBJ1-1; no definite D call. Sequencing was carried out using CD8+ T cells sorted from blood. The chain's CDR3 is CASSVRASTEAFF. In DNA form, the CDR3 reads TGTGCCAGCAGCGTCCGGGCCTCGACTGAAGCTTTCTTT.